Here is one TCR beta chain with its context. This sample is part of a study of shared T cell receptors in the human thymus. Sequencing was performed with immunoSEQ multiplex PCR; in TCRdb, only in-frame clones are kept and a portion is missing. The sample carries hundreds of thousands of clones, 70% to 90% recorded once. The germline V gene has CDR1 SEHNR and CDR2 FQNEAQ (reference sequence). The CDR3 length is 17 residues. Trimming took off 1 base at V and 3 bases at J, with 19 bases between the two ends. These data also featured in a second study, about human thymus T cells. Per that paper: Thymic and blood repertoires appeared to show biased V and J gene usage. What related research reported was that thymic repertoires overlapped highly among unrelated individuals.

The clonotype originates from a boy younger than two with a congenital heart defect. Specimen: thymocytes. The chain combines TRBV7-9 with TRBJ2-7; D possibly corresponds to TRBD1 (6 bases). This CDR3 is CASSLEGRGRGVYEQYF. Here the CDR3 DNA reads TGTGCCAGCAGCTTAGAGGGGCGAGGCAGGGGCGTCTACGAGCAGTACTTC.